This note documents a single T cell receptor (beta chain) sequence. Its target is unknown. Using immunoSEQ multiplex PCR, the repertoire was profiled, and TCRdb retains in-frame clones only, with some absent. The table records some 5,200 clones, about 70% of them present only once. These data come from a study of tissue T cells after allogeneic stem cell transplantation. At the level of the study: Tissue samples with histologically apparent lymphocytes on H&E review were prioritized for sequencing. Study-wide results and caveats: Motif-based clustering found tissue-specific repertoire signatures shared across patients, though few clones were shared. TCR repertoires tracked anatomic similarity, regardless of disease or transplant status.

V lost 6 bases and J lost 4, with 4 bases in between. Germline V CDR1 and CDR2: MDHEN, SYDVKM. The CDR3 is made up of 11 amino acids. The material was tissue from the colon, obtained at autopsy. J is TRBJ1-5 and V is TRBV28; the D is unclear. The receptor comes from an older female donor with lung cancer. The CDR3, as DNA: TGTGCCAGCAGCCATAATCAGCCCCAGCATTTT. Translated, it gives CASSHNQPQHF. Based on the CDR3 plus reference TRBV28 and TRBJ1-5, the full variable domain is DVKVTQSSRYLVKRTGEKVFLECVQDMDHENMFWYRQDPGLGLRLIYFSYDVKMKEKGDIPEGYSVSREKKERFSLILESASTNQTSMYLCASSHNQPQHFGDGTRLSIL.